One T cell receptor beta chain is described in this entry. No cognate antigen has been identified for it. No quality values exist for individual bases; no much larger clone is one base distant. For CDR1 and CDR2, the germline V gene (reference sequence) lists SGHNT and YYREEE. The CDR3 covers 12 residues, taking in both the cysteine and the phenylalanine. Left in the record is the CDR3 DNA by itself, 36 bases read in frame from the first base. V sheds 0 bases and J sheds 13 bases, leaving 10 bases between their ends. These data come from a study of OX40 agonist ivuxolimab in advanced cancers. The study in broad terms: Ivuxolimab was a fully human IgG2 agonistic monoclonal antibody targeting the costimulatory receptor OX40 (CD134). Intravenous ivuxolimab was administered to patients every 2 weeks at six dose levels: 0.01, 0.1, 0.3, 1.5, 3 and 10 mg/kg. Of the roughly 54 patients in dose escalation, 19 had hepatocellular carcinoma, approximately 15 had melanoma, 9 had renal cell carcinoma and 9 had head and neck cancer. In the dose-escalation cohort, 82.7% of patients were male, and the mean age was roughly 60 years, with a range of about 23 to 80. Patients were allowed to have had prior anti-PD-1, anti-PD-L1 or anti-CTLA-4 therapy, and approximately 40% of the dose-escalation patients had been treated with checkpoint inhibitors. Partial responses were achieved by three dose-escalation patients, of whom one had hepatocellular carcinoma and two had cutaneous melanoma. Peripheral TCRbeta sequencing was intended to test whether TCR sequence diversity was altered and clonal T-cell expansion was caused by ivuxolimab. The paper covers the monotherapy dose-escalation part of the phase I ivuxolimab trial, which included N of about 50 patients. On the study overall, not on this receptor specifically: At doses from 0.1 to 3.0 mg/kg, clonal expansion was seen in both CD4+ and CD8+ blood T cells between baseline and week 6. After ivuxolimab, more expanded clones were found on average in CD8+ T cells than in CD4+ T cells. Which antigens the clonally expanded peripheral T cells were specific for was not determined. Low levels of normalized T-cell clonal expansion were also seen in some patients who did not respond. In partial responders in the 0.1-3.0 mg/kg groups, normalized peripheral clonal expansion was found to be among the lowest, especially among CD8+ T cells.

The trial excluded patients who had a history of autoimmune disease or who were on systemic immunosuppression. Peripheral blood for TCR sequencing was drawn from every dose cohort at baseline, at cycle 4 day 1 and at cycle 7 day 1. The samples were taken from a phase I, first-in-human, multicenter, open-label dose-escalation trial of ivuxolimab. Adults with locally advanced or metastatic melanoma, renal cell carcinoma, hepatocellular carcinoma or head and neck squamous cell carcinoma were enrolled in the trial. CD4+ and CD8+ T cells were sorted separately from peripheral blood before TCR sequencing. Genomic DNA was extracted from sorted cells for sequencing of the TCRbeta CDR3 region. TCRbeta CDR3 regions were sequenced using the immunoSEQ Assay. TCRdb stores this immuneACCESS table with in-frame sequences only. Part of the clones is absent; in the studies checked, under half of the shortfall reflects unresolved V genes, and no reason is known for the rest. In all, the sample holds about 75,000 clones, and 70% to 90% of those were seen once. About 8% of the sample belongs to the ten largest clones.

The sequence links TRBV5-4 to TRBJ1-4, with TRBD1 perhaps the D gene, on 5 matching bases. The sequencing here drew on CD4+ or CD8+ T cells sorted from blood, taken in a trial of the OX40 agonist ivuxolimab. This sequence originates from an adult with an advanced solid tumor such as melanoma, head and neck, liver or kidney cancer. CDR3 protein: CASSLVVGTLFF. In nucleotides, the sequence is TGTGCCAGCAGCTTGGTGGTAGGGACACTGTTTTTT.